This is a list of T cell receptor beta chains from one sample in a study of CD4+ T cells in melanoma. Profiled with immunoSEQ multiplex PCR; TCRdb holds only in-frame clones, not every one. The sample consists of tens of thousands of clones, almost 70% of them appearing once. Sequenced input: tumor tissue. The receptors here all came from a human donor with melanoma. Both conserved end residues are part of each CDR3. Each record gives: V gene, clone size, J gene, D gene, CDR3 protein, CDR3 DNA. A D gene is named only where the DNA matches it firmly. Only part of the rows carry a size: once, few, many, or a class if the clone is expanded.

v_call: TRBV19; clone_size: .; j_call: TRBJ1-2; d_call: .; cdr3_aa: CASSGRTATGYTF; cdr3_nt: TGTGCCAGTAGTGGCCGGACAGCGACCGGCTACACCTTC
v_call: TRBV27; clone_size: once; j_call: TRBJ1-6; d_call: .; cdr3_aa: CASSGLGVFVDNSPLHF; cdr3_nt: TGTGCCAGCAGCGGTCTAGGCGTTTTCGTAGATAATTCACCCCTCCACTTT
v_call: TRBV27; clone_size: medium-sized; j_call: TRBJ2-7; d_call: .; cdr3_aa: CASSLAVNSYEQYF; cdr3_nt: TGTGCCAGCAGTTTAGCAGTTAACTCCTACGAGCAGTACTTC
v_call: TRBV2; clone_size: .; j_call: TRBJ2-4; d_call: TRBD1; cdr3_aa: CASRGDRGIAKNIQYF; cdr3_nt: TGTGCCAGCAGAGGTGACAGGGGTATAGCCAAAAACATTCAGTACTTC
v_call: TRBV28; clone_size: .; j_call: TRBJ2-1; d_call: .; cdr3_aa: CASSSQYNEQFF; cdr3_nt: TGTGCCAGCAGTTCTCAGTACAATGAGCAGTTCTTC
v_call: TRBV6-5; clone_size: once; j_call: TRBJ2-5; d_call: .; cdr3_aa: CASSYSPQLQETQYF; cdr3_nt: TGTGCCAGCAGTTACTCGCCGCAGCTGCAAGAGACCCAGTACTTC
v_call: TRBV4-3; clone_size: few; j_call: TRBJ1-2; d_call: .; cdr3_aa: CASSQVISNGGFYGYTF; cdr3_nt: TGCGCCAGCAGCCAAGTAATTTCTAACGGGGGCTTCTATGGCTACACCTTC
v_call: TRBV5-1; clone_size: .; j_call: TRBJ1-1; d_call: .; cdr3_aa: CASSLAGARTEAFF; cdr3_nt: TGCGCCAGCAGCTTGGCCGGGGCGAGGACTGAAGCTTTCTTT
v_call: TRBV27; clone_size: many; j_call: TRBJ2-1; d_call: TRBD1; cdr3_aa: CASSSGQIRKFF; cdr3_nt: TGTGCCAGCAGTTCGGGACAGATAAGAAAGTTCTTC
v_call: TRBV7-9; clone_size: .; j_call: TRBJ1-1; d_call: .; cdr3_aa: CASSLERRNTEAFF; cdr3_nt: TGTGCCAGCAGCTTAGAAAGGAGGAACACTGAAGCTTTCTTT
v_call: TRBV5-6; clone_size: .; j_call: TRBJ2-3; d_call: TRBD2; cdr3_aa: CASSLLLAGTTSTDTQYF; cdr3_nt: TGTGCCAGCAGCTTGTTGCTAGCGGGGACGACTAGCACAGATACGCAGTATTTT
v_call: TRBV28; clone_size: .; j_call: TRBJ1-4; d_call: .; cdr3_aa: CASSAQGTPDTF; cdr3_nt: TGTGCCAGCAGCGCTCAAGGGACTCCTGACACTTTT
v_call: TRBV6-5; clone_size: .; j_call: TRBJ1-4; d_call: .; cdr3_aa: CASSYSKGRNEKLFF; cdr3_nt: TGTGCCAGCAGTTACTCGAAAGGGAGGAATGAAAAACTGTTTTTT
v_call: TRBV29-1; clone_size: .; j_call: TRBJ2-3; d_call: .; cdr3_aa: CSGQAGNTDTQYF; cdr3_nt: TGCAGCGGTCAGGCGGGGAACACAGATACGCAGTATTTT
v_call: TRBV6-6; clone_size: many; j_call: TRBJ1-6; d_call: .; cdr3_aa: CASSRGRANNSPLHF; cdr3_nt: TGTGCCAGCAGCCGAGGCAGGGCCAATAATTCACCCCTCCACTTT
v_call: TRBV7-9; clone_size: .; j_call: TRBJ2-7; d_call: TRBD1; cdr3_aa: CASRPTGGETYEQYF; cdr3_nt: TGTGCCAGCAGACCGACAGGGGGCGAGACGTACGAGCAGTACTTC
v_call: TRBV5-1; clone_size: .; j_call: TRBJ2-3; d_call: TRBD1; cdr3_aa: CASSLVRGPDTQYF; cdr3_nt: TGCGCCAGCAGCTTGGTCAGGGGGCCTGATACGCAGTATTTT
v_call: TRBV7-9; clone_size: few; j_call: TRBJ1-1; d_call: .; cdr3_aa: CASSPDRTVTEAFF; cdr3_nt: TGTGCCAGCAGCCCAGACAGGACAGTCACTGAAGCTTTCTTT
v_call: TRBV28; clone_size: .; j_call: TRBJ1-1; d_call: TRBD1; cdr3_aa: CASSRGTGVLNTEAFF; cdr3_nt: TGTGCCAGCAGTCGGGGGACAGGGGTCCTGAACACTGAAGCTTTCTTT
v_call: TRBV6-5; clone_size: .; j_call: TRBJ2-7; d_call: TRBD1; cdr3_aa: CASSDGQGLYEQYF; cdr3_nt: TGTGCCAGCAGTGACGGACAGGGTCTGTACGAGCAGTACTTC
v_call: TRBV27; clone_size: .; j_call: TRBJ1-5; d_call: .; cdr3_aa: CASSLGGAGQPQHF; cdr3_nt: TGTGCCAGCAGTTTGGGAGGGGCAGGGCAGCCCCAGCATTTT
v_call: TRBV30; clone_size: .; j_call: TRBJ2-3; d_call: .; cdr3_aa: CAWSIGVGTDTQYF; cdr3_nt: TGTGCCTGGAGTATTGGGGTCGGGACAGATACGCAGTATTTT
v_call: TRBV7-8; clone_size: .; j_call: TRBJ2-1; d_call: .; cdr3_aa: CASMGVSSYNEQFF; cdr3_nt: TGTGCCAGCATGGGAGTCAGCTCCTACAATGAGCAGTTCTTC
v_call: TRBV10-3; clone_size: .; j_call: TRBJ1-2; d_call: TRBD1; cdr3_aa: CASSRQGPLYGYTF; cdr3_nt: TGTGCCAGCAGTAGACAGGGGCCCCTCTATGGCTACACCTTC
v_call: TRBV9; clone_size: .; j_call: TRBJ1-5; d_call: .; cdr3_aa: CASSVSPNQPQHF; cdr3_nt: TGTGCCAGCAGCGTATCCCCCAATCAGCCCCAGCATTTT
v_call: TRBV10-1; clone_size: .; j_call: TRBJ1-2; d_call: .; cdr3_aa: CASSHLTTRKTYGYTF; cdr3_nt: TGCGCCAGCAGTCACTTGACAACGCGAAAGACCTATGGCTACACCTTC
v_call: TRBV30; clone_size: .; j_call: TRBJ1-5; d_call: .; cdr3_aa: CAWSKRGAGNQPQHF; cdr3_nt: TGTGCCTGGAGTAAGCGGGGTGCAGGCAATCAGCCCCAGCATTTT
v_call: TRBV5-1; clone_size: .; j_call: TRBJ1-4; d_call: TRBD1; cdr3_aa: CASSIGQGANEKLFF; cdr3_nt: TGCGCCAGCAGCATTGGACAGGGGGCTAATGAAAAACTGTTTTTT
v_call: TRBV11-2; clone_size: .; j_call: TRBJ1-2; d_call: .; cdr3_aa: CASWGLAGGYTF; cdr3_nt: TGTGCCAGCTGGGGCCTCGCGGGGGGCTACACCTTC
v_call: TRBV30; clone_size: few; j_call: TRBJ1-2; d_call: .; cdr3_aa: CAWSGSAGSYTF; cdr3_nt: TGTGCCTGGAGTGGGTCGGCGGGGAGCTACACCTTC
v_call: TRBV7-9; clone_size: .; j_call: TRBJ2-3; d_call: TRBD1; cdr3_aa: CASSSPGQATDTQYF; cdr3_nt: TGTGCCAGCAGCTCGCCGGGACAGGCCACAGATACGCAGTATTTT
v_call: TRBV7-6; clone_size: .; j_call: TRBJ2-1; d_call: .; cdr3_aa: CASSLARDSAYNEQFF; cdr3_nt: TGTGCCAGCAGCTTAGCGCGAGACAGTGCCTACAATGAGCAGTTCTTC
v_call: TRBV27; clone_size: once; j_call: TRBJ1-4; d_call: TRBD1; cdr3_aa: CASSLSPDRVFEKLFF; cdr3_nt: TGTGCCAGCAGTTTATCCCCGGACAGGGTTTTTGAAAAACTGTTTTTT
v_call: TRBV19; clone_size: .; j_call: TRBJ1-5; d_call: .; cdr3_aa: CASSTGTPWQPQHF; cdr3_nt: TGTGCCAGTAGTACAGGAACCCCCTGGCAGCCCCAGCATTTT
v_call: TRBV28; clone_size: .; j_call: TRBJ2-3; d_call: .; cdr3_aa: CASSRGGRTDTQYF; cdr3_nt: TGTGCCAGCAGCCGCGGGGGCCGCACAGATACGCAGTATTTT
v_call: TRBV2; clone_size: .; j_call: TRBJ1-6; d_call: TRBD1; cdr3_aa: CASSVGQADRSPLHF; cdr3_nt: TGTGCCAGCAGTGTAGGACAGGCCGATCGTTCACCCCTCCACTTT
v_call: TRBV27; clone_size: .; j_call: TRBJ1-4; d_call: TRBD1; cdr3_aa: CASRTGPDEKLFF; cdr3_nt: TGTGCCAGCAGGACAGGGCCGGATGAAAAACTGTTTTTT
v_call: TRBV19; clone_size: .; j_call: TRBJ1-2; d_call: .; cdr3_aa: CASSPGTVSYGYTF; cdr3_nt: TGTGCCAGTAGTCCAGGGACCGTTTCGTATGGCTACACCTTC
v_call: TRBV6-1; clone_size: few; j_call: TRBJ1-6; d_call: .; cdr3_aa: CASSELVSYNSPLHF; cdr3_nt: TGTGCCAGCAGTGAGTTGGTCAGCTATAATTCACCCCTCCACTTT
v_call: TRBV6-1; clone_size: .; j_call: TRBJ2-7; d_call: .; cdr3_aa: CASSEIRADEQYF; cdr3_nt: TGTGCCAGCAGTGAGATCCGGGCCGACGAGCAGTACTTC
v_call: TRBV7-3; clone_size: .; j_call: TRBJ2-1; d_call: .; cdr3_aa: CASSPTVGGPVREQFF; cdr3_nt: TGTGCCAGCAGCCCTACCGTGGGGGGCCCCGTCCGGGAGCAGTTCTTC
v_call: TRBV9; clone_size: .; j_call: TRBJ1-1; d_call: TRBD1; cdr3_aa: CASSSGTGAIFEAFF; cdr3_nt: TGTGCCAGCAGCTCGGGGACAGGGGCGATATTTGAAGCTTTCTTT
v_call: TRBV6-1; clone_size: .; j_call: TRBJ2-7; d_call: .; cdr3_aa: CASSEETTISYEQYF; cdr3_nt: TGTGCCAGCAGTGAAGAGACGACTATTTCCTACGAGCAGTACTTC